This TCR beta chain appears in the sequencing data of a study of blood T cell repertoires in COVID-19. Profiled with immunoSEQ multiplex PCR; TCRdb holds only in-frame clones, not every one. The repertoire holds 300,000 to 500,000 clones, with roughly 90% as singletons. This CDR3 spans 14 amino acids. CDR1 SGHVS and CDR2 FQNEAQ come from the germline V gene. V was shortened by 2 bases and J by 2 bases, with 7 bases between the two germline ends. The sequence was obtained from a woman under 40 with acute COVID-19. Sequencing was done on a sample of PBMCs or T cells enriched from blood (not recorded which). The chain carries TRBV7-8 and TRBJ1-5; D is perhaps TRBD1 (6 bases). This chain's CDR3 is CASSLRQGNQPQHF. In DNA, the CDR3 is TGTGCCAGCAGCTTACGACAGGGCAATCAGCCCCAGCATTTT.